These 8 T cell receptor beta chains originate from one sample sequenced in a study of tumor-infiltrating lymphocytes in localized non-small cell lung cancer. Only in-frame clones appear in the TCRdb table, and some are missing; sequencing was by immunoSEQ multiplex PCR. The data hold fewer than 25,000 clones, with roughly 80% observed a single time. The sequencing input was lung tumor tissue. The receptor source for this set is a human donor with non-small cell lung cancer.

In DNA form, the CDR3 reads TGCGCCAGCAGCTTGGAGGGCGTTAGCAGGGGTAACTCACCCCTCCACTTT. Its protein product is CASSLEGVSRGNSPLHF. This rearrangement joins TRBV5-1 to TRBJ1-6, with D tentatively TRBD1 (6 bases). The V gene lost 0 bases and the J gene lost 10 bases, with 20 bases spanning the gap. Germline V CDR1 and CDR2: SGHRS, YFSETQ. CDR3 length: 17 amino acids. Looking up the rest from reference TRBV5-1 and TRBJ1-6 gives the full variable domain: KAGVTQTPRYLIKTRGQQVTLSCSPISGHRSVSWYQQTPGQGLQFLFEYFSETQRNKGNFPGRFSGRQFSNSRSEMNVSTLELGDSALYLCASSLEGVSRGNSPLHFGNGTRLTVT.

The CDR3 protein is CASSSRTGTGGNQPQHF. In nucleotides, the CDR3 is TGTGCCAGTAGTTCACGGACCGGGACAGGGGGCAATCAGCCCCAGCATTTT. The chain combines TRBV19 with TRBJ1-5; 10 bases fit TRBD1. Losses at the gene ends were 5 bases for V and 2 bases for J; bases not matched to a gene: 9. This CDR3 comprises 17 residues. The V gene's germline CDR1 is LNHDA and CDR2 SQIVND (reference sequence).

The chain links TRBV27 to TRBJ1-2; 8 bases map to TRBD1. Germline V gene lookup returns CDR1 MNHEY and CDR2 SMNVEV (reference sequence). V lost 6 bases and J lost 3; bases outside the gene matches: 12. This CDR3 comprises 16 residues. The CDR3 loop reads CASSLNFGQGYYGYTF. The CDR3 DNA sequence: TGTGCCAGCAGCCTCAATTTTGGACAGGGCTACTATGGCTACACCTTC.

This chain connects TRBV9 to TRBJ2-5, with 7 bases lining up with TRBD1. CDR3 length: 16 amino acids. V gave up 4 bases and J gave up 2 bases; unmatched junction bases: 11. Looked up from germline, CDR1 is SGDLS and CDR2 is YYNGEE. CDR3 in amino acids: CASSPLPQGTQETQYF. Written as DNA, the CDR3 is TGTGCCAGCAGCCCCCTACCACAGGGGACACAAGAGACCCAGTACTTC.

The genes are TRBV5-4 and TRBJ2-3; no firm D call. Trimming cost V 7 bases and J 1 base, with 10 bases left between them. The CDR3 spans 13 residues. Germline V gives CDR1 SGHNT, CDR2 YYREEE (reference sequence). CDR3 amino acids: CASHGGGTDTQYF. The CDR3 DNA is TGTGCCAGCCATGGTGGGGGCACAGATACGCAGTATTTT.

The gene calls are TRBV30 and TRBJ2-2; D is unclear. The germline CDR1 and CDR2 sequences are GTSNPN and SVGIG (reference sequence). Between the trimmed V and J ends, which lost 0 bases and 0 bases, there was a span of 5 bases. This CDR3 region has 14 residues. CDR3 in amino acids: CAWSVHANTGELFF. CDR3 DNA sequence: TGTGCCTGGAGTGTCCATGCGAACACCGGGGAGCTGTTTTTT.

The CDR3 here is CASSLGGINTGELFF. CDR3 in DNA: TGTGCCAGCAGCTTGGGGGGAATTAACACCGGGGAGCTGTTTTTT. The gene calls are TRBV5-4 and TRBJ2-2, with unresolved D. The germline V and J ends were trimmed by 0 bases and 2 bases, with 8 bases remaining between them. From germline, CDR1 is SGHNT and CDR2 YYREEE (reference sequence). The CDR3 totals 15 residues.

This clone was detected only once. The chain combines TRBV30 with TRBJ2-7; D might be TRBD2 (5 bases). With 4 bases removed from V and 7 bases from J, the gap between germline ends came to 23 bases. CDR1 and CDR2 (germline): GTSNPN, SVGIG (reference sequence). The CDR3 runs to 15 residues. The CDR3 sequence is CAWNKGGLTSGEQYF. CDR3 bases: TGTGCCTGGAATAAGGGCGGCTTAACCTCGGGGGAGCAGTACTTC.